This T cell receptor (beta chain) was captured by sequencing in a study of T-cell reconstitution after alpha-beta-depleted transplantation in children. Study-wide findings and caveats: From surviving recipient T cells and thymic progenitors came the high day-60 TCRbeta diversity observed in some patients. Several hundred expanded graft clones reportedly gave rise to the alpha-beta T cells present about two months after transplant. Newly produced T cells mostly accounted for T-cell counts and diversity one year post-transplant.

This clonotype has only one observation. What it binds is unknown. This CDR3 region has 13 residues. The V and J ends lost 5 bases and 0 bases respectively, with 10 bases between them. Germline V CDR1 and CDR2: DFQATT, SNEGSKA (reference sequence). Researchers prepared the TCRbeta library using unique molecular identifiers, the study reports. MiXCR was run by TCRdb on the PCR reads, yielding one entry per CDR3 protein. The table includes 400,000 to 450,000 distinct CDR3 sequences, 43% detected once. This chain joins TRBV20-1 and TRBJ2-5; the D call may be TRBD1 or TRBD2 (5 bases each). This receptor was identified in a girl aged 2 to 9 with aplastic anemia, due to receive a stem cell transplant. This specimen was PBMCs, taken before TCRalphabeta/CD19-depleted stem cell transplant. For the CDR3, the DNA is TGCAGTGCTCAACGGGACCACCAAGAGACCCAGTACTTC. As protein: CSAQRDHQETQYF.